The 31 T cell receptor beta chains below all came from one sample that was sequenced in a study of early T cells in non-severe SARS-CoV-2 infection. TCRdb called the 5' RACE reads again in MiXCR, with one record for every CDR3 protein. The repertoire holds around 49,000 distinct CDR3 sequences, with about 4% as singletons. The sample taken for sequencing was whole blood. Source of these receptors: an adult who was a healthcare worker with PCR-confirmed SARS-CoV-2 infection or an uninfected control (not recorded which).

In its sample, this clonotype was seen many times. This chain uses TRBV20-1 with TRBJ2-7; no reliable D call. V dropped 3 bases and J dropped 4 bases, with 10 bases sitting between them. Germline V lookup: CDR1 DFQATT, CDR2 SNEGSKA (reference sequence). The CDR3 runs to 12 residues. This CDR3 reads CSARMLNYEQYF. The CDR3 coding sequence is TGCAGTGCTAGGATGTTAAATTACGAGCAGTACTTC.

This clonotype was detected ten times or more. The V gene is TRBV20-1, the J gene TRBJ2-1; 7 positions match TRBD2. V shed 7 bases and J 3 bases; nucleotides not matched to a gene: 6. Germline CDR1 DFQATT, CDR2 SNEGSKA (reference sequence). The CDR3 contains 13 residues. CDR3 nucleotides: TGCAGTGTGAACGGCGGGAGCTACAATGAGCAGTTCTTC. Amino acid sequence: CSVNGGSYNEQFF.

This clonotype was seen repeatedly, ten times or more. CDR3 sequence (DNA): TGTGCCAGCACTACGGACAGGGGGCTCTACGAGCAGTACTTC. It is translated as CASTTDRGLYEQYF. The chain couples TRBV6-6 to TRBJ2-7; 11 nucleotides align to TRBD1. Germline loops: CDR1 MNHNY, CDR2 SVGAGI (reference sequence). CDR3 size: 14 residues. J gave up 3 bases and V 7 bases, and 5 bases lay outside the gene matches.

This clonotype showed up many times. The chain uses TRBV20-1 and TRBJ1-2; D ambiguous. The CDR3 extends over 14 amino acids. Germline values: CDR1 DFQATT, CDR2 SNEGSKA (reference sequence). V lost 0 bases and J lost 4, with 12 bases in between. CDR3 sequence (DNA): TGCAGTGCTAGAGATCCGGCCCAAATCTATGGCTACACCTTC. Encoded protein: CSARDPAQIYGYTF.

In this sample, this clonotype turned up many times. The gene calls are TRBV7-9 and TRBJ1-3, with D maybe TRBD1 (6 bases). This CDR3 comprises 16 residues. Trimming stripped 4 bases from V and 3 bases from J, with 16 bases between. Germline loops: CDR1 SEHNR, CDR2 FQNEAQ (reference sequence). CDR3 sequence: CASSWSRDTFGNTIYF. The CDR3 nucleotides read TGTGCCAGCAGCTGGTCCCGGGACACTTTTGGAAACACCATATATTTT.

This clonotype was seen many times. This chain uses TRBV9 with TRBJ2-3; D remains ambiguous. The CDR3 contains 14 residues. Deletions cut 1 base from V and 2 bases from J, with 8 bases between. Germline V gene data show CDR1 as SGDLS and CDR2 as YYNGEE. The CDR3 bases are TGTGCCAGCAGCGTAAAGGGTGACACAGATACGCAGTATTTT. It yields the protein CASSVKGDTDTQYF.

This clonotype was observed at least ten times. The chain recombines TRBV29-1 with TRBJ2-4; no clear D. Germline CDR1 SQVTM, CDR2 ANQGSEA. Trimming took off 0 bases at V and 7 bases at J, with 10 bases between the two ends. The CDR3 runs 13 residues. Here the CDR3 DNA reads TGCAGCGTTGAAGATCTGGGCACGAACATTCAGTACTTC. It yields the protein CSVEDLGTNIQYF.

This clonotype was seen ten or more times. In nucleotides, the CDR3 is TGTGCCAGCAGGTCCCAAGGGTCTGTGGTCGGAGCTTTCTTT. Protein: CASRSQGSVVGAFF. This chain connects TRBV3-1 to TRBJ1-1; D unresolved. Trimming removed 6 bases from V and 10 bases from J, with 21 bases in between. Germline V lookup: CDR1 LGHDT, CDR2 YNNKEL (reference sequence). This CDR3 has 14 amino acids. Based on the CDR3 plus reference TRBV3-1 and TRBJ1-1, the full variable domain is DTAVSQTPKYLVTQMGNDKSIKCEQNLGHDTMYWYKQDSKKFLKIMFSYNNKELIINETVPNRFSPKSPDKAHLNLHINSLELGDSAVYFCASRSQGSVVGAFFGQGTRLTVV.

This clonotype was observed a few times. The V call is TRBV27, the J call TRBJ2-3; D unclear. CDR3 size: 15 residues. Germline loops: CDR1 MNHEY, CDR2 SMNVEV (reference sequence). V lost 4 bases and J 2 bases, leaving 13 bases between the germline ends. The CDR3 coding sequence is TGTGCCAGCAGTTCAGGATCAGGACCCACAGATACGCAGTATTTT. Protein product: CASSSGSGPTDTQYF.

This clonotype showed up just a few times. The chain has TRBV19 and TRBJ2-3; 7 bases map to TRBD1. Germline trimming cut 10 bases from V and 2 bases from J; bases unmatched to any gene: 9. This CDR3 has 14 amino acids. CDR1 and CDR2 from the germline V gene are LNHDA and SQIVND (reference sequence). The CDR3 loop reads CATKRGQDTDTQYF. CDR3 sequence (DNA): TGTGCCACGAAACGAGGACAGGACACAGATACGCAGTATTTT.

This clonotype was counted at least ten times. The chain recombines TRBV3-1 with TRBJ2-2, with D maybe TRBD1 (7 bases). Between the trimmed V and J ends, which lost 4 bases and 0 bases, there was a span of 9 bases. This CDR3 contains 15 residues. Germline CDR1 reads LGHDT; CDR2 reads YNNKEL (reference sequence). The CDR3 DNA follows: TGTGCCAGCAGCCGCGGGACAGCGAACACCGGGGAGCTGTTTTTT. Translation gives CASSRGTANTGELFF.

This clonotype showed up just a few times. The chain carries TRBV20-1 and TRBJ2-5, with TRBD1 matching over 8 bases. The CDR3 totals 13 residues. J was trimmed by 4 bases and V by 6 bases; bases with no gene match: 7. Germline CDR1 DFQATT, CDR2 SNEGSKA (reference sequence). The CDR3 bases are TGCAGTGCGGGGTGGCAGGGGGCAGAGACCCAGTACTTC. It specifies CSAGWQGAETQYF.

This clonotype has a count of ten or more. V gene TRBV12-3 or TRBV12-4 combines with J gene TRBJ2-7; 8 nucleotides align to TRBD1. This CDR3 is 16 amino acids long. V gave up 4 bases and J gave up 2 bases; unmatched junction bases: 10. The CDR3 DNA is TGTGCCAGCAGTTGGTTCCAGGGGGCCTCGACCTACGAGCAGTACTTC. Residues: CASSWFQGASTYEQYF.

This clonotype occurred many times. V usage is TRBV20-1 and J usage is TRBJ2-2, with 7 bases fitting TRBD1. The length of the CDR3 is 14 residues. V dropped 4 bases and J dropped 7; count of bases not matched to a gene: 9. Germline lookup yields CDR1 DFQATT and CDR2 SNEGSKA (reference sequence). This chain's CDR3 is CSAIFGTDSGELFF. The CDR3 coding sequence is TGCAGTGCTATCTTCGGGACAGACAGCGGGGAGCTGTTTTTT.

This clonotype was observed many times. V is TRBV10-3 and J is TRBJ1-3; tentatively, D is TRBD1 (6 bases). The CDR3 length is 14 residues. Germline loops: CDR1 ENHRY, CDR2 SYGVKD. The V end was cut by 6 bases, the J end by 0 bases, with 9 bases between. The CDR3 is CAISDRSSGNTIYF. DNA for the CDR3: TGTGCCATCAGCGACAGGAGCTCTGGAAACACCATATATTTT.

This clonotype has a count of ten or more. This chain links TRBV6-1 with TRBJ1-6, with D possibly matching TRBD1 (5 bases). Per germline, CDR1 MNHNS and CDR2 SASEGT. The CDR3 has 15 residues. V lost 2 bases and J lost 5, with 10 bases in between. CDR3 protein: CASSEPTDHNSPLHF. As DNA, the CDR3 is TGTGCCAGCAGTGAACCGACAGACCATAATTCACCCCTCCACTTT.

This clonotype was recorded many times. The chain uses TRBV5-8 and TRBJ2-5; TRBD2 aligns across 16 bases. The CDR3 totals 16 residues. Germline V CDR1 and CDR2: SGHTS, YDEGEE. V trimming: 4 bases; J trimming: 4 bases; junction bases outside the gene matches: 4. CDR3 sequence reads: CASSPGLAGGTETQYF. The CDR3, as DNA: TGTGCCAGCAGCCCGGGACTAGCGGGGGGGACAGAGACCCAGTACTTC.

This clonotype was found many times. The genes are TRBV19 and TRBJ2-1, with TRBD2 matching 11 bases. V dropped 8 bases and J dropped 6; count of bases not matched to a gene: 9. Germline values: CDR1 LNHDA, CDR2 SQIVND (reference sequence). The CDR3 loop spans 15 amino acids. In DNA form, the CDR3 reads TGTGCCAGTGAGACTAGCGGGGTAGGAGGCAATGAGCAGTTCTTC. Translating it yields CASETSGVGGNEQFF.

This clonotype was detected ten times or more. The chain recombines TRBV20-1 with TRBJ2-3; D is undetermined. Germline CDR1 is DFQATT and CDR2 is SNEGSKA (reference sequence). This CDR3 has 15 residues. V lost 5 bases to trimming and J lost 5 bases, with 20 bases between them. The CDR3 DNA reads TGCAGTGCTGACCTGACGACTGAAAGTATAGATACGCAGTATTTT. This sequence encodes CSADLTTESIDTQYF.

This clonotype turned up a few times. The chain is built from TRBV7-2 and TRBJ1-1, with D unclear. Germline CDR1 and CDR2: SGHTA and FQGNSA. Trimming stripped 6 bases from V and 0 bases from J, with 17 bases between. The CDR3 covers 16 residues. CDR3 loop: CASSLNTGKLNTEAFF. CDR3 in DNA: TGTGCCAGCAGTTTAAATACGGGAAAACTGAACACTGAAGCTTTCTTT.

This clonotype came up many times. The genes are TRBV19 and TRBJ2-3, with D unresolved. Per the germline V gene, CDR1 is LNHDA and CDR2 is SQIVND (reference sequence). V was shortened by 5 bases and J by 3 bases, with 15 bases between the two germline ends. The CDR3 sequence is 15 residues long. The CDR3 here is CASSQNQIGTDTQYF. The CDR3 DNA is TGTGCCAGTAGTCAAAACCAAATAGGGACAGATACGCAGTATTTT.

This clonotype was detected many times. This chain links TRBV5-5 with TRBJ1-1; a weak D match, TRBD1 (5 bases). The CDR3 is made up of 13 amino acids. V was clipped by 2 bases and J by 4 bases, with 9 bases between them. Germline CDR1 and CDR2: SGHKS and YYEKEE (reference sequence). Here the CDR3 reads CASSFGALTEAFF. The CDR3 DNA reads as TGTGCCAGCAGCTTCGGGGCCCTCACTGAAGCTTTCTTT.

This clonotype was detected many times. The DNA for the CDR3 is TGTGCCCGGGGGGGGAACACTGAAGCTTTCTTT. Translating it yields CARGGNTEAFF. The chain combines TRBV30 with TRBJ1-1, with D perhaps matching TRBD1 (5 bases). Germline V gives CDR1 GTSNPN, CDR2 SVGIG (reference sequence). Trimming stripped 8 bases from V and 1 base from J, with 8 bases between. The CDR3 sequence is 11 residues long.

This rearrangement joins TRBV5-1 to TRBJ1-1; a weak D match, TRBD1 (5 bases). Germline-derived CDR1 and CDR2 are SGHRS and YFSETQ. Trimming left V 3 bases short and J 0 bases short, with 9 bases between. This CDR3 is 14 amino acids long. In DNA form, the CDR3 reads TGCGCCAGCAGCTGGGACGAGGTGAACACTGAAGCTTTCTTT. Translating gives CASSWDEVNTEAFF.

There are many counts of this clonotype. J is TRBJ1-2 and V is TRBV20-1; maybe TRBD1 (5 bases). Trimming removed 0 bases from V and 8 bases from J, with 22 bases in between. Germline-derived CDR1 and CDR2 are DFQATT and SNEGSKA (reference sequence). CDR3 length: 16 residues. The CDR3 coding sequence is TGCAGTGCTAGAGATCCCCCCGCCCGGGGGGAAAGAGGCTACACCTTC. Amino acids: CSARDPPARGERGYTF.

This sequence joins TRBV20-1 and TRBJ2-3; 14 bases line up with TRBD2. Germline lookup yields CDR1 DFQATT and CDR2 SNEGSKA (reference sequence). The CDR3 is made up of 17 amino acids. V shed 3 bases and J 1 base; nucleotides not matched to a gene: 6. CDR3 region: CSASLTSGRAGTDTQYF. The CDR3 bases are TGCAGTGCTAGTTTGACTAGCGGGAGGGCGGGCACAGATACGCAGTATTTT.

The V and J genes are TRBV6-1 and TRBJ1-1, with 7 bases matching TRBD1. CDR3 length: 14 residues. Germline-derived CDR1 and CDR2 are MNHNS and SASEGT. V lost 6 bases to trimming and J lost 8 bases; unmatched junction nucleotides: 12. CDR3 in DNA: TGTGCCAGCAGAGAGAGGGGGCGAATTATGGAAGCTTTCTTT. Residues: CASRERGRIMEAFF.

This clonotype came up many times. V is TRBV29-1 and J is TRBJ2-3; 8 bases match TRBD1. With V trimmed by 5 bases and J by 3 bases, 4 bases remained unmatched. The CDR3 has 13 residues. CDR1 and CDR2 (germline): SQVTM, ANQGSEA. The CDR3 nucleotides are TGCAGCGTTAAAAGACAGGGGACAGATACGCAGTATTTT. It translates to CSVKRQGTDTQYF.

This clonotype was picked up a small number of times. The J gene is TRBJ2-6, the V gene TRBV12-3 or TRBV12-4; perhaps TRBD1 as D (6 bases). The CDR3 is 16 amino acids. Trimming took off 4 bases at V and 0 bases at J, with 10 bases between the two ends. CDR3: CASSSYRDSGANVLTF. CDR3 bases: TGTGCCAGCAGTTCCTACAGGGACTCTGGGGCCAACGTCCTGACTTTC.

The gene calls are TRBV25-1 and TRBJ2-3; the match to TRBD2 covers 8 bases. V was pared by 3 bases and J by 0 bases, with 2 bases of the junction left unmatched. The CDR3 has 15 amino acids. Germline CDR1 MGHDK, CDR2 SYGVNS. In DNA form, the CDR3 reads TGTGCCAGCAGTGATCCTAGCGGGAGCACAGATACGCAGTATTTT. Its protein product is CASSDPSGSTDTQYF.

Many counts were recorded for this clonotype. The CDR3 region has the DNA TGTGCCAGCAGCGTTGAGGGGACCGCTCTAAACTATGGCTACACCTTC. It translates to CASSVEGTALNYGYTF. V usage is TRBV5-5 and J usage is TRBJ1-2, with D perhaps TRBD1 (5 bases). The CDR3 sequence is 16 residues long. V gave up 4 bases and J gave up 2 bases, with 18 bases separating them. In germline, CDR1 is SGHKS, CDR2 YYEKEE (reference sequence).